These 30 T cell receptor beta chains originate from one sample sequenced in a study of blood T cells in healthy people across ages (dated by TCRdb to about 2015). The receptor library was made with 5' RACE. The listed sequencing device is Illumina HiSeq 2500. A second roughly 7 to 11 cycle PCR used a sample-barcoded 5' primer and a J-beta primer mix. The public reads were quality trimmed at Q25 with fastp and then assembled into clones with MiXCR by TCRdb, keeping productive beta chains. Rows are unified per CDR3 protein, each entry keeping the most common DNA and genes. A total of fewer than 800,000 distinct CDR3 sequences appear in this sample, 32% of them only once. The ten largest make up roughly 15% of the sample. The sequenced material came from blood. The origin of the receptors is an elderly woman in good health. Donor details come from another sample of the same person, matched by shared clones.

The chain carries TRBV20-1 and TRBJ2-1; 8 nucleotides line up with TRBD1. Germline lookup yields CDR1 DFQATT and CDR2 SNEGSKA (reference sequence). The CDR3 extends over 14 amino acids. Trimming cost V 3 bases and J 5 bases; bases outside gene matches: 6. The CDR3 spells CSASRTGKNNEQFF. The CDR3 nucleotides are TGCAGTGCTAGTCGGACAGGGAAGAACAATGAGCAGTTCTTC.

The chain combines TRBV20-1 with TRBJ2-2; 7 bases fit TRBD1. CDR3 length: 14 amino acids. V lost 5 bases, J lost 4 bases, and 7 bases stayed unmatched. CDR1 is DFQATT, CDR2 SNEGSKA, per germline (reference sequence). CDR3 DNA: TGCAGTGCTCAGCACAGGGGTGCCACCGGGGAGCTGTTTTTT. It codes for CSAQHRGATGELFF.

This clonotype was picked up a small number of times. A clone one base away is much larger, so this may be a read error. V and J are TRBV29-1 and TRBJ2-7, with a weak D call TRBD1 (6 bases). V lost 2 bases and J 7 bases, leaving 18 bases between the germline ends. The CDR3 is made up of 14 amino acids. Germline V gene sequence: CDR1 SQVTM, CDR2 ANQGSEA. CDR3 in DNA: TGCAGCGTTGAACGCAACCCACAGGGTGATGAGCAGTACTTC. As protein: CSVERNPQGDEQYF.

This clonotype was picked up many times. The rearrangement links TRBV5-1 to TRBJ2-7; 7 bases line up with TRBD1. The germline V gene encodes CDR1 SGHRS and CDR2 YFSETQ. V lost 4 bases and J lost 3; bases outside the gene matches: 10. The CDR3 runs 15 residues. CDR3 sequence reads: CASSAPGQNVYEQYF. The CDR3 region has the DNA TGCGCCAGCAGCGCCCCGGGACAGAACGTCTACGAGCAGTACTTC.

The rearrangement joins TRBV6-2 or TRBV6-3 to TRBJ1-1; D ambiguous. The V and J ends lost 2 bases and 5 bases respectively, with 12 bases between them. The germline gives CDR1 MNHEY, CDR2 SVGEGT. This CDR3 region has 14 residues. The CDR3 is CASSYARGGTEAFF. CDR3 coding DNA: TGTGCCAGCAGTTACGCGCGAGGTGGGACTGAAGCTTTCTTT.

This rearrangement joins TRBV4-2 to TRBJ2-2, with 7 nucleotides matching TRBD1. The CDR3 runs to 17 residues. Losses at the gene ends were 0 bases for V and 0 bases for J; bases not matched to a gene: 4. The germline CDR1 and CDR2 sequences are LGHNA and YNFKEQ. The CDR3 here is CASSQDRDRANTGELFF. CDR3 bases: TGTGCCAGCAGCCAAGATCGAGACAGGGCGAACACCGGGGAGCTGTTTTTT.

In its sample, this clonotype was seen a few times. A much larger clone differs from this one at a single base, so this may be a read error. J is TRBJ2-5 and V is TRBV7-9, with D perhaps matching TRBD2 (7 bases). Germline V gives CDR1 SEHNR, CDR2 FQNEAQ (reference sequence). The CDR3 contains 15 residues. Deletions cut 5 bases from V and 11 bases from J, with 24 bases between. CDR3 region: CASSPVGGLEDEQYF. DNA for the CDR3: TGTGCCAGCAGCCCAGTGGGGGGGCTCGAGGATGAGCAGTACTTC.

V gene TRBV5-1 combines with J gene TRBJ2-1; the match to TRBD1 covers 8 bases. The germline gives CDR1 SGHRS, CDR2 YFSETQ. This CDR3 has 15 amino acids. After removal of 0 bases from V and 8 bases from J, the junction contained 7 bases not matched to a gene. CDR3 residues: CASSLGQGIFDEQFF. CDR3 nucleotide sequence: TGCGCCAGCAGCTTGGGACAGGGGATTTTCGATGAGCAGTTCTTC.

In the case of this clonotype: A read error may explain this, as a much larger clone is one base away. J is TRBJ1-1 and V is TRBV5-1; D call uncertain. Germline CDR1 and CDR2: SGHRS and YFSETQ. This CDR3 is 15 amino acids long. Here the CDR3 reads CASSPTIGKNTVAFF. CDR3 nucleotide sequence: TGCGCCAGCAGCCCGACGATCGGAAAGAACACTGTAGCTTTCTTT.

For this clonotype: This may come from a read error, since a much larger clone is one base off. CDR3 bases: TGTGTCAGCAGCTCACGACTTCAAGGGGCGGACTTGGGTGAGCAGTTCTTC. Encoded protein: CVSSSRLQGADLGEQFF. This chain links TRBV7-2 with TRBJ2-1; D may correspond to TRBD1 or TRBD2 (5 bases each). Germline loops: CDR1 SGHTA, CDR2 FQGNSA. The CDR3 spans 17 residues.

This clonotype has more than one count but fewer than ten. This chain uses TRBV12-3 or TRBV12-4 with TRBJ2-1; the match to TRBD2 covers 7 bases. The CDR3 is made up of 15 amino acids. J was trimmed by 5 bases and V by 8 bases; bases with no gene match: 12. In DNA, the CDR3 is TGTGCCAGCCGCCTTGGGAGGGAGTTTAACAATGAGCAGTTCTTC. Amino acids: CASRLGREFNNEQFF.

This clonotype was recorded at least ten times. The chain recombines TRBV20-1 with TRBJ2-5; 11 bases are shared with TRBD2. This CDR3 is 12 amino acids long. CDR1 and CDR2 from the germline V gene are DFQATT and SNEGSKA (reference sequence). J gave up 4 bases and V 7 bases, and 2 bases lay outside the gene matches. The CDR3 DNA follows: TGCAGTGGACTAGCGGGGAGAGAGACCCAGTACTTC. This codes for CSGLAGRETQYF.

Regarding this clonotype: A clone one base away is much larger, so this may be a read error. The V and J genes are TRBV7-3 and TRBJ2-7; 10 bases line up with TRBD2. The germline CDR1 and CDR2 sequences are SGHTA and FQGTGA. CDR3 length equals 14 residues. Trimming at V came to 4 bases and at J to 9 bases, leaving 9 bases not matched to a gene. The CDR3 DNA sequence: TGTGCCAGCAGCTCTAGCGGGGGCCCCGCCGGGCAGTACTTC. Its translation: CASSSSGGPAGQYF.

This clonotype was recorded many times. The chain uses TRBV6-2 or TRBV6-3 and TRBJ2-7; possibly TRBD2 for D (6 bases). Germline loops: CDR1 MNHEY, CDR2 SVGEGT. Trimming cost V 6 bases and J 3 bases, with 15 bases left between them. This CDR3 spans 14 amino acids. The CDR3 is CASRRRTGLYEQYF. The CDR3 nucleotides read TGTGCCAGCAGGCGTCGGACGGGACTCTACGAGCAGTACTTC.

This clonotype occurred a few times. This may stem from a read error, because a much larger clone lies one nucleotide away. V and J are TRBV12-3 or TRBV12-4 and TRBJ1-2, with D unclear. Between the trimmed V and J ends, which lost 3 bases and 4 bases, there was a span of 15 bases. The CDR3 runs to 15 residues. CDR3 sequence reads: CASSLRQSVPYGYTF. CDR3 bases: TGTGCCAGCAGTTTGCGGCAGAGTGTCCCCTATGGCTACACCTTC.

This clonotype has ten or more counts. J is TRBJ2-1 and V is TRBV20-1; 8 nucleotides agree with TRBD2. Germline V gene sequence: CDR1 DFQATT, CDR2 SNEGSKA (reference sequence). The CDR3 is 16 amino acids. The junction had 11 bases not matched to a gene; V was cut back by 3 bases and J by 4 bases. The CDR3 region has the DNA TGCAGTGCTAGTGCCCCTGGGGGCGGGGGGTACAATGAGCAGTTCTTC. It yields the protein CSASAPGGGGYNEQFF.

This clonotype was seen at least ten times. The chain employs TRBV7-2 and TRBJ2-3; 9 positions match TRBD2. This CDR3 has 15 amino acids. V lost 4 bases and J lost 3; bases outside the gene matches: 5. Germline-derived CDR1 and CDR2 are SGHTA and FQGNSA. The CDR3 loop is CASSSAGGPTDTQYF. The CDR3 DNA reads as TGTGCCAGCAGCTCGGCGGGGGGGCCGACAGATACGCAGTATTTT.

This clonotype was found many times. The chain employs TRBV30 and TRBJ2-7; 8 bases are a match to TRBD2. CDR1 and CDR2 (germline): GTSNPN, SVGIG (reference sequence). The CDR3 is 15 amino acids. With 3 bases clipped from V and 2 bases from J, the junction kept 9 bases outside the gene matches. The CDR3 protein is CAWRGSGGDPYEQYF. The CDR3 coding sequence is TGTGCCTGGAGAGGTTCGGGAGGGGACCCCTACGAGCAGTACTTC.

As regards this clonotype: Since a much larger clone is just one base distant, this may be a read error. The J gene is TRBJ2-3, the V gene TRBV12-3 or TRBV12-4; D perhaps matches TRBD2 (5 bases). The CDR3 runs 14 residues. The CDR3 nucleotides read TGTACCAGCAGTTTCGGTAGCGCAACAGATACGCAGTATTTT. Residues: CTSSFGSATDTQYF.

This clonotype was observed at least ten times. The chain links TRBV7-2 to TRBJ2-7, with D maybe TRBD1 (5 bases). Trimming left V 2 bases short and J 3 bases short, with 14 bases between. The CDR3 covers 15 residues. CDR1 is SGHTA, CDR2 FQGNSA, per germline. CDR3 nucleotide sequence: TGTGCCAGCAGCTTATGGGGCAGCGAGAACTACGAGCAGTACTTC. Its translation: CASSLWGSENYEQYF.

This clonotype was found many times. The chain couples TRBV6-2 or TRBV6-3 to TRBJ2-7; maybe TRBD1 (6 bases). V was trimmed by 6 bases and J by 2 bases, leaving 14 bases between them. The CDR3 contains 14 residues. The V gene's germline CDR1 is MNHEY and CDR2 SVGEGT. The CDR3 nucleotides are TGTGCCAGCAGCAAGGACAGAGGCCCCTACGAGCAGTACTTC. Its translation: CASSKDRGPYEQYF.

J is TRBJ2-1 and V is TRBV9; TRBD2 agrees at 10 bases. J was trimmed by 6 bases and V by 10 bases; bases with no gene match: 10. Per germline, CDR1 SGDLS and CDR2 YYNGEE. The CDR3 is 14 amino acids. DNA of the CDR3: TGTGCCGGCGGCGTAGCTAGCGGGGGCAATGAGCAGTTCTTC. Protein sequence: CAGGVASGGNEQFF.

This clonotype came up many times. The chain recombines TRBV12-3 or TRBV12-4 with TRBJ2-3, with unresolved D. This CDR3 is built from 14 residues. V was pared by 3 bases and J by 5 bases, with 12 bases between. CDR3 loop: CASSFGVNEDTQYF. The CDR3 DNA reads as TGTGCCAGCAGTTTTGGGGTTAACGAAGATACGCAGTATTTT.

This clonotype appeared many times. The gene calls are TRBV4-3 and TRBJ2-7, with 8 bases that match TRBD2. The J segment lost 3 bases and the V segment lost 3 bases, leaving 7 bases of the junction unmatched. The CDR3 extends over 15 amino acids. Per the germline V gene, CDR1 is LGHNA and CDR2 is YSLEER. In nucleotides, the CDR3 is TGCGCCAGCAGCCAGCAGCGGGGGCCCCACTACGAGCAGTACTTC. It codes for CASSQQRGPHYEQYF.

Remarks on this clonotype: A clone one base away is much larger, so this may be a read error. V gene TRBV5-1 combines with J gene TRBJ2-5, with D maybe TRBD2 (7 bases). The CDR3 spans 16 residues. V was clipped by 4 bases and J by 11 bases, with 27 bases between them. Germline-derived CDR1 and CDR2 are SGHRS and YFSETQ. This CDR3 is CASSTTAGAAYNEQYF. The CDR3 DNA reads TGCGCCAGCAGCACCACTGCGGGGGCCGCCTACAATGAGCAGTACTTC. Combining the CDR3 with reference TRBV5-1 and TRBJ2-5 gives the whole variable domain KAGVTQTPRYLIKTRGQQVTLSCSPISGHRSVSWYQQTPGQGLQFLFEYFSETQRNKGNFPGRFSGRQFSNSRSEMNVSTLELGDSALYLCASSTTAGAAYNEQYFGPGTRLLVL.

At least ten counts were recorded for this clonotype. Possible read error: a much larger clone is one base away. The J gene is TRBJ2-7, the V gene TRBV7-2; D assignment may be TRBD1 or TRBD2 (6 bases each). This CDR3 has 14 amino acids. CDR1 and CDR2 (germline): SGHTA, FQGNSA. The V end was cut by 3 bases, the J end by 3 bases, with 12 bases between. This CDR3 is CASSFGGGCYEQYF. In DNA, the CDR3 is TGTGCCAGCAGCTTTGGAGGGGGATGCTACGAGCAGTACTTC.

The rearrangement links TRBV14 to TRBJ2-1; the D gene is possibly TRBD2 (5 bases). The CDR3 has 14 amino acids. V lost 0 bases and J 8 bases, leaving 11 bases between the germline ends. Germline V gene lookup returns CDR1 SGHDN and CDR2 FVKESK. The CDR3, as DNA: TGTGCCAGCAGCCAAGACTGGACTGGGGATGAGCAGTTCTTC. It is translated as CASSQDWTGDEQFF.

The chain couples TRBV5-1 to TRBJ1-2; the D gene is possibly TRBD1 (5 bases). Germline assignment: CDR1 SGHRS and CDR2 YFSETQ. CDR3 length: 14 residues. V dropped 0 bases and J dropped 7 bases, with 13 bases sitting between them. CDR3 amino acids: CASSLGQGPSGYTF. The CDR3 DNA follows: TGCGCCAGCAGCTTGGGGCAGGGACCATCTGGCTACACCTTC.

The chain links TRBV7-2 to TRBJ1-3; no reliable D call. The V gene's germline CDR1 is SGHTA and CDR2 FQGNSA. Trimming left V 5 bases short and J 1 base short, with 9 bases between. The CDR3 has 14 residues. CDR3 sequence (DNA): TGTGCCAGCAGCCCTGCCGGATCTGGAAACACCATATATTTT. This encodes CASSPAGSGNTIYF.

This clonotype was seen at least ten times. This chain joins TRBV29-1 and TRBJ2-2; 7 bases are shared with TRBD1. The J segment lost 4 bases and the V segment lost 3 bases, leaving 5 bases of the junction unmatched. The germline V gene encodes CDR1 SQVTM and CDR2 ANQGSEA. The CDR3 loop spans 14 amino acids. In DNA, the CDR3 is TGCAGCGTTGAGGGGGACAGTGGCACCGGGGAGCTGTTTTTT. Its protein product is CSVEGDSGTGELFF.